The sequence of this TCR beta chain was determined in a study of identical twins. General study findings and limits: The abundant beta clonotypes from cord blood had fewer insertions, and memory repertoires had none of this. There was an excess of low generation probability in the out-of-frame alpha sequences that twins shared. In zero-insertion analyses, partial confounding could arise from invariant MAIT and iNKT cells.

With respect to this clonotype: The antigen remains unidentified.

TCRdb re-called the 5' RACE reads with MiXCR, one entry per CDR3 protein. The sample lists 17,000 or so distinct CDR3 sequences, roughly 71% occurring once. Trimming took 6 bases from V and 3 from J, leaving 12 bases between them. The CDR3 runs 14 residues. Germline V gene data show CDR1 as DFQATT and CDR2 as SNEGSKA (reference sequence). Input material: memory (CD45RO+) T cells sorted from blood. The receptor was isolated from a woman younger than 30 in good health. This table probably holds off-target reads from a library built for another chain. The chain is built from TRBV20-1 and TRBJ2-6, with D unresolved. CDR3 coding DNA: TGCAGTGCCGTCCCTGGGGATGGGGCCAACGTCCTGACTTTC. This codes for CSAVPGDGANVLTF.